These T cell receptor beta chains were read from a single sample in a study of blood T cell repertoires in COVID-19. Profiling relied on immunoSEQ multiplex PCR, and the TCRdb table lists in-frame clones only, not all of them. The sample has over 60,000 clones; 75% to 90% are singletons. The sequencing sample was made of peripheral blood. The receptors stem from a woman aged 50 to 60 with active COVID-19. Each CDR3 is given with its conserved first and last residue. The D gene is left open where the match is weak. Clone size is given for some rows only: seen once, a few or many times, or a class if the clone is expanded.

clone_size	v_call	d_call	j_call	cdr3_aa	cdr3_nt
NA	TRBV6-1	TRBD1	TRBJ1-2	CASSAVYLTGGNGYTF	TGTGCCAGCAGTGCCGTTTATCTGACAGGGGGCAATGGCTACACCTTC
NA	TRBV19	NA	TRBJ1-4	CASSIPGSREKLFF	TGTGCCAGTAGTATACCAGGCTCAAGAGAAAAACTGTTTTTT
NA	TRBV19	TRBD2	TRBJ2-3	CASSPGSGTSTDTQYF	TGTGCCAGTAGTCCAGGGAGCGGGACTAGCACAGATACGCAGTATTTT
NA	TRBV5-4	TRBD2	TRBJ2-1	CASTSGSFSYNEQFF	TGTGCCAGCACCAGCGGGAGTTTCTCCTACAATGAGCAGTTCTTC
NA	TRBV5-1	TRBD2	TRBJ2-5	CASSGGLAGPETQYF	TGCGCCAGCAGCGGGGGACTAGCGGGACCGGAGACCCAGTACTTC
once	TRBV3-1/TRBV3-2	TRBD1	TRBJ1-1	CASSQDRATEAFF	TGTGCCAGCAGCCAGGACAGGGCCACTGAAGCTTTCTTT
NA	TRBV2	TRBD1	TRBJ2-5	CASRGTGQGKETQYF	TGTGCCAGCAGGGGGACGGGACAGGGGAAAGAGACCCAGTACTTC
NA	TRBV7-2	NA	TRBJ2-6	CASSSHSGANVLTF	TGTGCCAGCAGCTCCCACTCCGGGGCCAACGTCCTGACTTTC
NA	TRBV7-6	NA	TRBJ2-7	CASSLGSAYEQYF	TGTGCCAGCAGCTTAGGGAGTGCCTACGAGCAGTACTTC
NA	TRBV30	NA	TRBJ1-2	CAWREEGLNYGYTF	TGTGCCTGGAGAGAGGAGGGACTTAACTATGGCTACACCTTC
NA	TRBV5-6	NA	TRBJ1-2	CASSLHRDYGYTF	TGTGCCAGCAGCTTGCACCGAGACTATGGCTACACCTTC
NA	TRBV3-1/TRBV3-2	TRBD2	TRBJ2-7	CASSQTSGSHYEQYF	TGTGCCAGCAGCCAGACTAGCGGGTCCCACTACGAGCAGTACTTC
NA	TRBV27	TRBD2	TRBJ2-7	CASSSGSYEQYF	TGTGCCAGCAGTAGCGGGAGTTACGAGCAGTACTTC
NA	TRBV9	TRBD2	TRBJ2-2	CASSDSGRDASNTGELFF	TGTGCCAGCAGCGATTCCGGGAGGGACGCCTCGAACACCGGGGAGCTGTTTTTT
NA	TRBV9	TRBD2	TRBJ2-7	CASSVVAGGPYEQYF	TGTGCCAGCAGCGTAGTGGCGGGAGGGCCATACGAGCAGTACTTC
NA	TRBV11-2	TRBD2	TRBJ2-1	CASSLTSGSLYSYNEQFF	TGTGCCAGCAGCTTGACTAGCGGGAGTTTATACTCCTACAATGAGCAGTTCTTC
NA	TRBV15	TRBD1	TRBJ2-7	CATSARRGGVFEQYF	TGTGCCACCAGCGCCCGGCGAGGGGGCGTCTTCGAGCAGTACTTC
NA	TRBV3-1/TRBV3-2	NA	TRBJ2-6	CASSQERMDTYQAGANVLTF	TGTGCCAGCAGCCAAGAACGGATGGACACATACCAGGCCGGGGCCAACGTCCTGACTTTC
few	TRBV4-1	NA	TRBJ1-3	CASSQVPTARDTIYF	TGCGCCAGCAGCCAAGTCCCCACGGCTCGGGACACCATATATTTT
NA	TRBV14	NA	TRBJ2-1	CASSQSRGEQFF	TGTGCCAGCAGCCAGTCCCGCGGCGAGCAGTTCTTC
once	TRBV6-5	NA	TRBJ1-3	CASSYSPRGVGNTIYF	TGTGCCAGCAGTTACTCCCCTCGCGGCGTTGGAAACACCATATATTTT
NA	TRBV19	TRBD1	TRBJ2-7	CASSMGQGQRTDF	TGTGCCAGTAGTATGGGACAGGGACAAAGAACAGACTTC
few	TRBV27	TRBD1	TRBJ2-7	CASSFGTGGFEQYF	TGTGCCAGCAGTTTTGGGACAGGGGGCTTCGAGCAGTACTTC
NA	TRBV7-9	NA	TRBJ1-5	CASSLGSSTNQPQHF	TGTGCCAGCAGCTTAGGATCCAGTACCAATCAGCCCCAGCATTTT
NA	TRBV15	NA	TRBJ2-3	CATSRVVVAEYTDTQYF	TGTGCCACCAGCAGAGTGGTGGTAGCGGAGTACACAGATACGCAGTATTTT
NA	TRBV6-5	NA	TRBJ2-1	CASSPFAPSYNEQFF	TGTGCCAGCAGTCCCTTCGCGCCCTCCTACAATGAGCAGTTCTTC
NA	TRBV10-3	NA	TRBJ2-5	CAISATVSETQYF	TGTGCCATCAGTGCGACAGTGAGTGAGACCCAGTACTTC
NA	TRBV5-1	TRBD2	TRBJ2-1	CASSLSLAGGPGNEQFF	TGCGCCAGCAGCTTGAGTCTAGCGGGAGGGCCGGGAAATGAGCAGTTCTTC
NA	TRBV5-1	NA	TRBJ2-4	CASSLDGPKRENIQYF	TGCGCCAGCAGCTTGGACGGGCCCAAGCGGGAAAACATTCAGTACTTC
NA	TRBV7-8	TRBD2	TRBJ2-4	CASSLSLAGGIKNIQYF	TGTGCCAGCAGCTTAAGTCTAGCGGGAGGTATCAAAAACATTCAGTACTTC
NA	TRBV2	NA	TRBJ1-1	CASSASPNTEAFF	TGTGCCAGCAGTGCGAGCCCGAACACTGAAGCTTTCTTT
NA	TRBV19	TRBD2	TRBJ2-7	CASSIRVLAGEAAQYF	TGTGCCAGTAGTATTAGGGTACTAGCGGGTGAGGCGGCGCAGTACTTC
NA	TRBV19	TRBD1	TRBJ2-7	CASTHPGTGVYEQYF	TGTGCCAGTACCCATCCCGGGACAGGGGTCTACGAGCAGTACTTC
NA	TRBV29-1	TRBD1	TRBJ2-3	CSVKQGQSTDTQYF	TGCAGCGTTAAACAGGGACAGAGCACAGATACGCAGTATTTT
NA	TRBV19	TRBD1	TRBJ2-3	CASSPGTGASDTQYF	TGTGCCAGTAGTCCCGGGACAGGGGCCTCAGATACGCAGTATTTT
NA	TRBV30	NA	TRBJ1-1	CAWGVKPFF	TGTGCCTGGGGAGTTAAGCCTTTCTTT
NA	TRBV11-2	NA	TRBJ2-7	CASSFLGRDGDEQYF	TGTGCCAGCAGCTTTTTAGGGCGGGACGGGGACGAGCAGTACTTC
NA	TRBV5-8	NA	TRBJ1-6	CASSLGGSYNSPLHF	TGTGCCAGCAGCTTAGGGGGTTCCTATAATTCACCCCTCCACTTT
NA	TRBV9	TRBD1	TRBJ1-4	CASSKSTGGSEKLFF	TGTGCCAGCAGCAAATCGACAGGGGGCTCTGAAAAACTGTTTTTT
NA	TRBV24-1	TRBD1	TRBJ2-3	CATSDRTGGDTQYF	TGTGCCACCAGTGATAGGACAGGGGGCGATACGCAGTATTTT
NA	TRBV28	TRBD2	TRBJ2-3	CASSPGTSGPTDTQYF	TGTGCCAGCAGTCCTGGGACTAGCGGGCCCACAGATACGCAGTATTTT
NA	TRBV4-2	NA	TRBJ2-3	CASSQSATSRTDTQYF	TGTGCCAGCAGCCAAAGCGCCACGTCCCGCACAGATACGCAGTATTTT
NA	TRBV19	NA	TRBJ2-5	CASSIPERETQYF	TGTGCCAGTAGTATCCCAGAGAGGGAGACCCAGTACTTC
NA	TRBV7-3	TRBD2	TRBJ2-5	CASSTSGGQETQYF	TGTGCCAGCAGCACGTCGGGAGGTCAAGAGACCCAGTACTTC
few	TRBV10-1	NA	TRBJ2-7	CASSEAGATYEQYF	TGCGCCAGCAGTGAAGCAGGGGCGACCTACGAGCAGTACTTC
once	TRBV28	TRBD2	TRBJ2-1	CASSSLPGLANEQFF	TGTGCCAGCAGTTCTCTCCCGGGACTAGCCAATGAGCAGTTCTTC
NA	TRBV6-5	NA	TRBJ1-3	CATREGAGNTIYF	TGTGCCACACGAGAGGGGGCTGGAAACACCATATATTTT
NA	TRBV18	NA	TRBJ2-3	CASSLAVSTDTQYF	TGTGCCAGCTCACTAGCGGTGAGCACAGATACGCAGTATTTT
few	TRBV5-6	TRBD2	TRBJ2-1	CASSFRTSGPHEQFF	TGTGCCAGCAGCTTCCGGACTAGCGGGCCCCATGAGCAGTTCTTC
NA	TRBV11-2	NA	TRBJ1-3	CASSLISRTIYF	TGTGCCAGCAGCTTAATCTCTCGTACCATATATTTT
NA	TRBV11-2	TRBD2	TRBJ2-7	CASRGTSGDLYEQYF	TGTGCCAGTAGGGGGACTAGCGGGGACCTCTACGAGCAGTACTTC
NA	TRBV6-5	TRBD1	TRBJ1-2	CASSYSPSTGGGYTF	TGTGCCAGCAGTTACTCGCCCTCAACAGGGGGGGGCTACACCTTC
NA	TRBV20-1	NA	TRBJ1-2	CSAFRVGGYTF	TGCAGTGCTTTCAGGGTTGGCGGCTACACCTTC
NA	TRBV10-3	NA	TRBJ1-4	CAISAADGGEEKLFF	TGTGCCATCAGTGCCGCTGATGGGGGCGAGGAAAAACTGTTTTTT
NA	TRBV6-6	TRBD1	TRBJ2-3	CASRPPGDRGGDTQYF	TGTGCCAGCAGACCGCCGGGGGACAGGGGTGGAGATACGCAGTATTTT